The present T cell receptor (beta chain) was sequenced within a study of shared clonotypes between healthy human individuals. In the sorted-subset replicate PCRs, 200 ng DNA, roughly 29,000 T cell genomes, was used. Generated by immunoSEQ multiplex PCR, the TCRdb table keeps only in-frame clones and is missing some. The sample holds hundreds of thousands of clones, nearly 97% seen once. CD45RO-negative CD8 cells positively selected for CCR7 made up the naive population, which excluded terminally differentiated effector memory CD45RA+ cells. This sequence was found in a woman aged 25 to 39 in good health. Material for sequencing was naive CD8+ T cells sorted from blood.

The CDR3 bases are TGTGCCATTGACAGGCTCGGCGACACTGAAGCTTTCTTT. Translating it yields CAIDRLGDTEAFF. This chain joins TRBV2 and TRBJ1-1; D may be TRBD1 (6 bases). The CDR3 has 13 amino acids. The V and J ends lost 10 bases and 3 bases respectively, with 15 bases between them. Per the germline V gene, CDR1 is SNHLY and CDR2 is FYNNEI.